Listed below are T cell receptor beta chains from one sample, sequenced in a study of control samples from healthy donors and cancer patients. TCRdb's copy holds only in-frame clones and misses some; the assay was immunoSEQ multiplex PCR. In the table there are around 99,000 clones, 90% of which are singletons. The source material was blood. These receptors were collected from a human donor in good health. The donor label of this sample is uncertain. CDR3s include the opening cysteine and the closing phenylalanine or tryptophan. The order of the fields is J gene, V gene, clone size, D gene, CDR3 DNA, CDR3 protein. The D gene is left open where the match is weak. Rows give clone size only sometimes, using once, few, many, or a class for an expanded clone.

j_call: TRBJ1-5
v_call: TRBV6-2/TRBV6-3
clone_size: NA
d_call: NA
cdr3_nt: TGTGCCAGCAGTTACGATACACGGGGCCAGCCCCAGCATTTT
cdr3_aa: CASSYDTRGQPQHF

j_call: TRBJ1-1
v_call: TRBV5-1
clone_size: once
d_call: NA
cdr3_nt: TGCGCCAGCAGCTTGGTGACAACCACTGAAGCTTTCTTT
cdr3_aa: CASSLVTTTEAFF

j_call: TRBJ2-6
v_call: TRBV27
clone_size: NA
d_call: NA
cdr3_nt: TGTGCCAGCAGTTTTTCCGGGGCCAACGTCCTGACTTTC
cdr3_aa: CASSFSGANVLTF

j_call: TRBJ1-1
v_call: TRBV11-2
clone_size: NA
d_call: NA
cdr3_nt: TGTGCCCTAGGGGGGCCTGAAGCTTTCTTT
cdr3_aa: CALGGPEAFF

j_call: TRBJ1-2
v_call: TRBV12-3/TRBV12-4
clone_size: NA
d_call: NA
cdr3_nt: TGTGCCAGTAAACCAGGGACGGCCTATGGCTACACCTTC
cdr3_aa: CASKPGTAYGYTF

j_call: TRBJ1-1
v_call: TRBV7-2
clone_size: NA
d_call: NA
cdr3_nt: TGTGCCAGCAGCTTAACGGCCATGAACACTGAAGCTTTCTTT
cdr3_aa: CASSLTAMNTEAFF

j_call: TRBJ2-2
v_call: TRBV19
clone_size: NA
d_call: NA
cdr3_nt: TGTGCCAGTAGTATAACAGGGTACACCGGGGAGCTGTTTTTT
cdr3_aa: CASSITGYTGELFF

j_call: TRBJ1-4
v_call: TRBV7-3
clone_size: NA
d_call: TRBD1
cdr3_nt: TGTGCCAGCAGCCTTACCCGACAGGGGGCGCCTGAAAAACTGTTTTTT
cdr3_aa: CASSLTRQGAPEKLFF

j_call: TRBJ1-4
v_call: TRBV19
clone_size: once
d_call: NA
cdr3_nt: TGTGCCAGTAGTATAATGGCAAGGGGGGGCGCGGAGAAACTGTTTTTT
cdr3_aa: CASSIMARGGAEKLFF

j_call: TRBJ2-1
v_call: TRBV5-6
clone_size: NA
d_call: TRBD2
cdr3_nt: TGTGCCAGCAGTACTAGCGGGGGTTGGAATGAGCAGTTCTTC
cdr3_aa: CASSTSGGWNEQFF

j_call: TRBJ1-1
v_call: TRBV5-4
clone_size: NA
d_call: TRBD1
cdr3_nt: TGTGCCAGCAGCTTGTCGGGGACAGGGGGCACTGAAGCTTTCTTT
cdr3_aa: CASSLSGTGGTEAFF

j_call: TRBJ2-7
v_call: TRBV6-1
clone_size: once
d_call: NA
cdr3_nt: TGTGCCAGCAGTGAAAGTAAGAGCCCCACAACACGCTCCTACGAGCAGTACTTC
cdr3_aa: CASSESKSPTTRSYEQYF

j_call: TRBJ2-3
v_call: TRBV19
clone_size: NA
d_call: NA
cdr3_nt: TGTGCCAGTACCTCGGGACCCCGAACAGATACGCAGTATTTT
cdr3_aa: CASTSGPRTDTQYF

j_call: TRBJ2-7
v_call: TRBV6-5
clone_size: NA
d_call: TRBD1
cdr3_nt: TGTGCCAGCAGTACCGGGGACAGTGATAGGGTCGAGCAGTACTTC
cdr3_aa: CASSTGDSDRVEQYF

j_call: TRBJ2-4
v_call: TRBV7-8
clone_size: NA
d_call: TRBD1
cdr3_nt: TGTGCCAGCAGCCGCAGGACAGGGAACATTCAGTACTTC
cdr3_aa: CASSRRTGNIQYF

j_call: TRBJ2-1
v_call: TRBV2
clone_size: NA
d_call: NA
cdr3_nt: TGTGCCAGCAGTGAACAGGGGCGCTCCTACAATGAGCAGTTCTTC
cdr3_aa: CASSEQGRSYNEQFF

j_call: TRBJ1-3
v_call: TRBV18
clone_size: NA
d_call: NA
cdr3_nt: TGTGCCAGCTCACCTCCGGCGACGGCAGTTGGAAACACCATATATTTT
cdr3_aa: CASSPPATAVGNTIYF

j_call: TRBJ2-7
v_call: TRBV10-1
clone_size: NA
d_call: NA
cdr3_nt: TGCGCCAGCAGTGGGAACGGCCCGGGTGAGCAGTACTTC
cdr3_aa: CASSGNGPGEQYF

j_call: TRBJ1-1
v_call: TRBV3-1/TRBV3-2
clone_size: NA
d_call: TRBD1
cdr3_nt: TGTGCCAGCAGCCAGACAGGGACCATGAACACTGAAGCTTTCTTT
cdr3_aa: CASSQTGTMNTEAFF

j_call: TRBJ2-7
v_call: TRBV4-1
clone_size: once
d_call: NA
cdr3_nt: TGCGCCAGCAGCCAACTTGAGAAATACGAGCAGTACTTC
cdr3_aa: CASSQLEKYEQYF

j_call: TRBJ1-3
v_call: TRBV19
clone_size: NA
d_call: TRBD1
cdr3_nt: TGTGCCAGTGGGACAGGGGGCTCTGGAAACACCATATATTTT
cdr3_aa: CASGTGGSGNTIYF

j_call: TRBJ2-1
v_call: TRBV5-4
clone_size: NA
d_call: NA
cdr3_nt: TGTGCCAGCAGCGCCCCGGGTCGCAATGAGCAGTTCTTC
cdr3_aa: CASSAPGRNEQFF

j_call: TRBJ1-1
v_call: TRBV18
clone_size: NA
d_call: NA
cdr3_nt: TGTGCCAGCTCACCAATAAGAGATATTCTGATGAACACTGAAGCTTTCTTT
cdr3_aa: CASSPIRDILMNTEAFF

j_call: TRBJ2-5
v_call: TRBV9
clone_size: NA
d_call: NA
cdr3_nt: TGTGCCAGCAGCCTCGGGGCCGTCTGGAAAGAGACCCAGTACTTC
cdr3_aa: CASSLGAVWKETQYF

j_call: TRBJ1-3
v_call: TRBV11-2
clone_size: NA
d_call: TRBD1
cdr3_nt: TGTGCCAGCAGCTTAGCCCCGACAGGGTGGGACACCATATATTTT
cdr3_aa: CASSLAPTGWDTIYF

j_call: TRBJ2-3
v_call: TRBV5-1
clone_size: NA
d_call: NA
cdr3_nt: TGCGCCAGCAGCTTGGACCAGTCAGATACGCAGTATTTT
cdr3_aa: CASSLDQSDTQYF

j_call: TRBJ1-1
v_call: TRBV6-1
clone_size: NA
d_call: TRBD1
cdr3_nt: TGTGCCAGCAGTGACCCCGCGACAGGGAGGCTCGCTGAAGCTTTCTTT
cdr3_aa: CASSDPATGRLAEAFF

j_call: TRBJ2-7
v_call: TRBV5-1
clone_size: NA
d_call: TRBD1
cdr3_nt: TGCGCCAGCAGCTCGTCTCCGGGACAGGGCTACGAGCAGTACTTC
cdr3_aa: CASSSSPGQGYEQYF

j_call: TRBJ2-3
v_call: TRBV4-2
clone_size: NA
d_call: TRBD2
cdr3_nt: TGTGCCAGCAGCCAAGATGGGACTAGCGCAGATACGCAGTATTTT
cdr3_aa: CASSQDGTSADTQYF

j_call: TRBJ1-2
v_call: TRBV19
clone_size: NA
d_call: NA
cdr3_nt: TGTGCCAGTGTGCCTCCTGCAGGCCAAGCTAACTATGGCTACACCTTC
cdr3_aa: CASVPPAGQANYGYTF

j_call: TRBJ2-6
v_call: TRBV5-1
clone_size: NA
d_call: NA
cdr3_nt: TGCGCCAGCAGCTCCCTAGGGGGGCCTGGGGCCAACGTCCTGACTTTC
cdr3_aa: CASSSLGGPGANVLTF

j_call: TRBJ2-2
v_call: TRBV18
clone_size: NA
d_call: NA
cdr3_nt: TGTGCCAGCTCTCTCGACGGGGGGCCCCCCACCGGGGAGCTGTTTTTT
cdr3_aa: CASSLDGGPPTGELFF

j_call: TRBJ1-5
v_call: TRBV5-5
clone_size: NA
d_call: NA
cdr3_nt: TGTGCCAGCAGCTTGGTTGGGGGGCCGGGCCAGCCCCAGCATTTT
cdr3_aa: CASSLVGGPGQPQHF

j_call: TRBJ1-2
v_call: TRBV30
clone_size: NA
d_call: NA
cdr3_nt: TGTGCCTGGAGTGGGGGTTTTCCTGGCTACACCTTC
cdr3_aa: CAWSGGFPGYTF

j_call: TRBJ1-2
v_call: TRBV7-2
clone_size: NA
d_call: NA
cdr3_nt: TGTGCCAGCAGCCCGCGGGACCGAGGGGGTGGCTACACCTTC
cdr3_aa: CASSPRDRGGGYTF

j_call: TRBJ2-3
v_call: TRBV24-1
clone_size: once
d_call: NA
cdr3_nt: TGTGCCACCAGTGATCCCGGGACGTCCGAGGGAGATACGCAGTATTTT
cdr3_aa: CATSDPGTSEGDTQYF

j_call: TRBJ2-2
v_call: TRBV6-5
clone_size: once
d_call: NA
cdr3_nt: TGTGCCAGCAACCCTGGACATTCAATCACCGGGGAGCTGTTTTTT
cdr3_aa: CASNPGHSITGELFF

j_call: TRBJ1-6
v_call: TRBV2
clone_size: NA
d_call: NA
cdr3_nt: TGTGCCAGCAGTGCAGAGATTTCACCCCTCCACTTT
cdr3_aa: CASSAEISPLHF

j_call: TRBJ1-1
v_call: TRBV13
clone_size: NA
d_call: NA
cdr3_nt: TGTGCCAGCAGCTTCCGAGCAAGGGCCACTGAAGCTTTCTTT
cdr3_aa: CASSFRARATEAFF

j_call: TRBJ2-4
v_call: TRBV5-5
clone_size: NA
d_call: NA
cdr3_nt: TGTGCCAGCAGCTTCGGGAACATTCAGTACTTC
cdr3_aa: CASSFGNIQYF

j_call: TRBJ2-2
v_call: TRBV12-3/TRBV12-4
clone_size: NA
d_call: NA
cdr3_nt: TGTGCCAGCAGACCCTGGGACGGGGAGCTGTTTTTT
cdr3_aa: CASRPWDGELFF

j_call: TRBJ1-2
v_call: TRBV6-1
clone_size: NA
d_call: TRBD1
cdr3_nt: TGTGCCAGCCGAAGCTCGGGACAGGGTAACTATGGCTACACCTTC
cdr3_aa: CASRSSGQGNYGYTF

j_call: TRBJ1-2
v_call: TRBV6-5
clone_size: NA
d_call: NA
cdr3_nt: TGTGCCAGCACTCAACCAGGGAGGGAAAAAATTGGCTACACCTTC
cdr3_aa: CASTQPGREKIGYTF

j_call: TRBJ2-2
v_call: TRBV19
clone_size: NA
d_call: TRBD1
cdr3_nt: TGTGCCAGCCGACAGGGGGTCGGGGAGCTGTTTTTT
cdr3_aa: CASRQGVGELFF

j_call: TRBJ1-2
v_call: TRBV5-6
clone_size: once
d_call: TRBD1
cdr3_nt: TGTGCCAGCAGGAAACAGGGGGCCGGTGGCTACACCTTC
cdr3_aa: CASRKQGAGGYTF

j_call: TRBJ2-1
v_call: TRBV5-1
clone_size: NA
d_call: TRBD2
cdr3_nt: TGCGCCAGCAGCTTGAACCCGGGACTAGCGGGAGAGCAGTTCTTC
cdr3_aa: CASSLNPGLAGEQFF

j_call: TRBJ2-2
v_call: TRBV19
clone_size: NA
d_call: NA
cdr3_nt: TGTGCCAGTAGTATGGGACAAGGCACCGGGGAGCTGTTTTTT
cdr3_aa: CASSMGQGTGELFF

j_call: TRBJ1-5
v_call: TRBV6-4
clone_size: NA
d_call: NA
cdr3_nt: TGTGCCAGCAGCTACAACGCCAATCAGCCCCAGCATTTT
cdr3_aa: CASSYNANQPQHF

j_call: TRBJ2-2
v_call: TRBV7-8
clone_size: once
d_call: NA
cdr3_nt: TGTGCCAGCAGCCAGGAGGGGACACCTAACACCGGGGAGCTGTTTTTT
cdr3_aa: CASSQEGTPNTGELFF

j_call: TRBJ2-7
v_call: TRBV28
clone_size: once
d_call: TRBD1
cdr3_nt: TGTGCCAGCAGCTATAAGACAGGGGCTGTGGGAGAGCAGTACTTC
cdr3_aa: CASSYKTGAVGEQYF

j_call: TRBJ2-3
v_call: TRBV6-5
clone_size: NA
d_call: TRBD1
cdr3_nt: TGTGCCAGCAGCCCCGGGACAGACACAGATACGCAGTATTTT
cdr3_aa: CASSPGTDTDTQYF

j_call: TRBJ1-4
v_call: TRBV3-1/TRBV3-2
clone_size: NA
d_call: NA
cdr3_nt: TGTGCCAGCAGCCAAACTTCGGGGAGTGAAAAACTGTTTTTT
cdr3_aa: CASSQTSGSEKLFF

j_call: TRBJ1-2
v_call: TRBV19
clone_size: NA
d_call: NA
cdr3_nt: TGTGCCAGTAGTATAGATCCGGGACTGGACTATGGCTACACCTTC
cdr3_aa: CASSIDPGLDYGYTF

j_call: TRBJ1-2
v_call: TRBV2
clone_size: NA
d_call: NA
cdr3_nt: TGTGCCAGCAGCCAGGGGTTGAACTATGGCTACACCTTC
cdr3_aa: CASSQGLNYGYTF

j_call: TRBJ2-7
v_call: TRBV13
clone_size: NA
d_call: NA
cdr3_nt: TGTGCCAGCAGCTTAGAGGGATCCTACGAGCAGTACTTC
cdr3_aa: CASSLEGSYEQYF

j_call: TRBJ2-5
v_call: TRBV5-1
clone_size: NA
d_call: TRBD1
cdr3_nt: TGCGCCAGCAGCTTGCTGAAGGGGGCGGAGGAGACCCAGTACTTC
cdr3_aa: CASSLLKGAEETQYF

j_call: TRBJ1-1
v_call: TRBV18
clone_size: NA
d_call: NA
cdr3_nt: TGTGCCAGCTCACCAGAGGGTCTGAACACTGAAGCTTTCTTT
cdr3_aa: CASSPEGLNTEAFF

j_call: TRBJ1-1
v_call: TRBV12-5
clone_size: NA
d_call: NA
cdr3_nt: TGTGCTAGTGGGTACCAGAGGCTCATGAACACTGAAGCTTTCTTT
cdr3_aa: CASGYQRLMNTEAFF

j_call: TRBJ2-7
v_call: TRBV5-1
clone_size: NA
d_call: TRBD1
cdr3_nt: TGCGCCAGCAGCCTTAACCGGGACAGGGTCGAGCAGTACTTC
cdr3_aa: CASSLNRDRVEQYF

j_call: TRBJ2-5
v_call: TRBV11-2
clone_size: NA
d_call: TRBD1
cdr3_nt: TGTGCCAGCAGCTTATGGGACAGGGGGCTTGAGACCCAGTACTTC
cdr3_aa: CASSLWDRGLETQYF